This T cell receptor (beta chain) stems from a study of blood T cell repertoires in COVID-19. This clone was observed a few times. At one end the junction does not follow the germline gene, possibly because of a read error. The table came from immunoSEQ multiplex PCR; TCRdb's copy has only in-frame clones and leaves some out. The data show approximately 260,000 clones, around 84% seen once. The germline CDR1 and CDR2 sequences are SGHRS and YFSETQ. CDR3 length: 14 amino acids. The rearrangement joins TRBV5-1 to TRBJ1-2; D is undetermined. This receptor was identified in a man under 40 with acute COVID-19. The specimen was PBMCs or T cells enriched from blood (not recorded which). CDR3 loop: CASSSSGPDYGYTF. CDR3 nucleotides: TGTGCCAGCAGCAGCAGCGGGCCAGACTATGGCTACACCTTC.